This T cell receptor (beta chain) appears in the sequencing data of a study of blood T cell repertoires in COVID-19. This clone was counted a single time. Unmatched junction bases numbered 9, after V lost 6 bases and J lost 4 bases. The CDR3 is 14 residues long. The germline V gene has CDR1 LNHNV and CDR2 YYDKDF (reference sequence). TCRdb's table, derived via immunoSEQ multiplex PCR, lists solely in-frame clones and lacks some. The data show about 150,000 clones, with 65% to 90% seen just once and about 12% held by the top ten. Seattle enrolled patients during active infection and tracked them longitudinally.

This receptor was taken from a woman aged 55-70 years with COVID-19, enrolled during active disease. The rearrangement links TRBV15 to TRBJ2-7; the match to TRBD1 covers 7 bases. Sample: peripheral blood. CDR3 nucleotides: TGTGCCACCAGGGCTCCCGGCAGGGGGTACGAGCAGTACGTC. Its protein is CATRAPGRGYEQYV.